The 32 T cell receptor delta chains below come from one sample, sequenced in a study of gamma-delta T cells after stem cell transplantation. TCRdb reanalyzed the RT-PCR reads using CATT. The table shows almost 300 delta-chain clones, with 5.5% to 8% occurring only once. Sequencing was performed on gamma-delta T cells. The receptors come from a human donor. It is not recorded whose cells these are; they may come from a transplant donor.

Note on this clone: It is likely a read error: a sequence one base away is far more abundant. Other DNA sequences within the sample encode an identical CDR3. The V gene is TRDV2, the J gene TRDJ1; D is possibly TRDD3 (6 bases). Trimming took off 4 bases at V and 0 bases at J, with 20 bases between the two ends. The CDR3 is made up of 17 amino acids. CDR1 and CDR2 (germline): GEAIGNYY, EKD. CDR3 residues: CACDTAGRILDTDKLIF. CDR3 sequence (DNA): TGTGCCTGTGATACCGCGGGTCGGATACTTGACACCGATAAACTCATCTTT.

Relative to its sample, this clone is large. The chain joins TRDV2 to TRDJ1, with 12 positions matching TRDD3. CDR3 length equals 17 residues. CDR1 is GEAIGNYY and CDR2 is EKD in the germline V gene. The trim removed 0 bases at V and 6 bases at J, leaving 10 bases unmatched. CDR3 nucleotide sequence: TGTGCCTGTGACACCGCGGAGCTGGGGGATACGTATTATAAACTCATCTTT. Its translation is CACDTAELGDTYYKLIF.

This clone is large (0.1 to 1%). The chain uses TRDV1 and TRDJ1; TRDD3 matches at 10 bases. V was clipped by 0 bases and J by 2 bases; unmatched bases: 18. CDR3 length equals 21 residues. Germline CDR1 is TSWWSYY and CDR2 is QGS. The CDR3: CALGELRKGRWGILRTDKLIF. CDR3 DNA sequence: TGTGCTCTTGGGGAACTTCGAAAAGGACGGTGGGGGATACTTAGGACCGATAAACTCATCTTT.

This clone was recorded a few times. TCRdb records a much larger clone's protein for this DNA, with a difference at residue 12 that likely arises from a read error; the protein given is the translation of the DNA. Distinct nucleotide sequences in the sample also encode this CDR3. The chain joins TRDV2 to TRDJ1; TRDD3 agrees at 9 bases. The CDR3 is made up of 16 amino acids. Germline CDR1 and CDR2: GEAIGNYY and EKD. CDR3 in DNA: TGTGCCTGTGACGACTTAACTGGGGGACACACCGGTAAACTCATCTTC. Translated, it gives CACDDLTGGHTGKLIF.

This clone was seen only a few times. This sequence may be a read error, since a much larger clone differs from it by one base. The CDR3 here is CACDPILVLGDTSTDKLTF. CDR3 bases: TGTGCCTGTGACCCCATTTTAGTACTGGGGGATACGTCCACCGATAAACTCACCTTT. V and J are TRDV2 and TRDJ1, with 13 bases identical to TRDD3. This CDR3 spans 19 amino acids. Germline lookup yields CDR1 GEAIGNYY and CDR2 EKD.

In the case of this clone: A single base is all that separates this from a far larger clone, so a read error is likely. The same CDR3 can be traced to other DNA sequences in this sample. The chain employs TRDV2 and TRDJ1; 9 nucleotides match TRDD3. After removal of 3 bases from V and 0 bases from J, the junction contained 7 bases not matched to a gene. The CDR3 spans 16 residues. Germline assignment: CDR1 GEAIGNYY and CDR2 EKD. The CDR3 region has the DNA TGTGCCTGTGACGACTTGACTGGGGGACACACCGATAAACTCATCTTT. It specifies CACDDLTGGHTDKLIF.

By frequency in the sample, this clone is large (0.1 to 1%). This chain joins TRDV2 and TRDJ3, with TRDD3 identical over 8 bases. Germline loops: CDR1 GEAIGNYY, CDR2 EKD. The trim removed 0 bases at V and 1 base at J, leaving 7 bases unmatched. This CDR3 region has 19 residues. The DNA for the CDR3 is TGTGCCTGTGACACCGTGGGGATACCAAATTCCTGGGACACCCGACAGATGTTTTTC. This sequence encodes CACDTVGIPNSWDTRQMFF.

In the case of this clone: A far larger clone is one base from this, pointing to a likely read error. The same CDR3 arises from other DNA sequences in this sample as well. The chain recombines TRDV2 with TRDJ1; TRDD3 agrees at 9 bases. Germline V CDR1 and CDR2: GEAIGNYY, EKD. The CDR3 runs to 16 residues. The chain's CDR3 is CACDDLTGGHTDKLIF. The DNA of the CDR3 is TGTGCCTGTGACGACTTAACTGGGGGACACACCGATAAGCTCATCTTT.

On this clone: A read error likely explains why the TCRdb protein, taken from a much larger clone, differs from this DNA's translation at residue 15; the protein shown is translated from the DNA. The rearrangement uses TRDV2 and TRDJ1; 9 bases map to TRDD3. The CDR3 loop spans 16 amino acids. Germline CDR1 GEAIGNYY, CDR2 EKD. CDR3 sequence reads: CACDDLTGGHTDKLTF. DNA of the CDR3: TGTGCCTGTGACGACTTAACTGGGGGACACACCGATAAACTCACCTTT.

This clone was counted only a few times. CDR3 loop: CACDTLGPGRNTDKLIF. The CDR3 DNA follows: TGTGCCTGTGACACCCTCGGGCCTGGGCGAAACACCGATAAACTCATCTTT. The rearrangement links TRDV2 to TRDJ1; the D gene is possibly TRDD3 (5 bases). Germline V lookup: CDR1 GEAIGNYY, CDR2 EKD. The CDR3 totals 17 residues. V was shortened by 0 bases and J by 0 bases, with 16 bases between the two germline ends.

A few counts support this clone. The chain uses TRDV2 and TRDJ1; 7 bases line up with TRDD3. CDR1 and CDR2 from the germline V gene are GEAIGNYY and EKD. This CDR3 spans 19 amino acids. Losses at the gene ends were 3 bases for V and 2 bases for J; bases not matched to a gene: 20. CDR3 residues: CACDSLQRPGGKRTDKLIF. The CDR3 nucleotides read TGTGCCTGTGACTCACTTCAACGACCTGGGGGCAAACGAACCGATAAACTCATCTTT.

About this clone itself: The protein TCRdb gives is from a much larger clone and does not agree with this DNA's translation at residue 10, likely a read error; the protein shown here comes from the DNA. The chain carries TRDV2 and TRDJ1, with D maybe TRDD3 (5 bases). In germline, CDR1 is GEAIGNYY, CDR2 EKD. V gave up 3 bases and J gave up 1 base, with 17 bases separating them. The CDR3 has 16 residues. CDR3 bases: TGTGCCTGTGACGACTTAACTGGAGGACGCACCGATAAACTCATCTTT. This gives the protein CACDDLTGGRTDKLIF.

This clone is deemed hyperexpanded. Other DNA sequences of this sample code for an identical CDR3. The chain employs TRDV2 and TRDJ1, with 12 bases lining up with TRDD3. After removal of 0 bases from V and 2 bases from J, the junction contained 6 bases not matched to a gene. The CDR3 runs to 17 residues. The V gene's germline CDR1 is GEAIGNYY and CDR2 EKD. CDR3 region: CACDTVSGGYATDKLIF. Here the CDR3 DNA reads TGTGCCTGTGACACCGTCTCTGGGGGATACGCGACCGATAAACTCATCTTT.

This clone was seen a handful of times. At residue 7, the TCRdb amino acid sequence and the translated nucleotide sequence differ, so the protein here is the DNA translation. The chain is built from TRDV2 and TRDJ1, with D unresolved. CDR1 and CDR2 from the germline V gene are GEAIGNYY and EKD. This CDR3 has 15 amino acids. The V and J ends lost 0 bases and 0 bases respectively, with 10 bases between them. CDR3 amino acids: CACDTVAINTDKLIF. The CDR3 bases are TGTGCCTGTGACACCGTTGCGATAAACACCGATAAACTCATCTTT.

As for this clone: A far larger clone is just one base off, so this is likely a read error. Different DNA sequences within this sample yield the same CDR3. The gene calls are TRDV2 and TRDJ1; D might be TRDD3 (6 bases). This CDR3 is built from 16 residues. The V gene lost 3 bases and the J gene lost 0 bases, with 16 bases spanning the gap. CDR1 and CDR2 (germline): GEAIGNYY, EKD. The CDR3 nucleotides are TGTGCCTGTGACGACTTAACCGGGGGACACACCGATAAACTCATCTTT. The encoded protein is CACDDLTGGHTDKLIF.

Comment on this clone: The amino acid sequence in TCRdb belongs to a much larger clone and departs from this DNA's translation at residue 13, likely a sequencing read error; the sequence shown is translated from the DNA. V is TRDV2 and J is TRDJ1; TRDD3 agrees at 12 bases. Trimming took 0 bases from V and 6 from J; bases not matched to a gene: 10. The V gene's germline CDR1 is GEAIGNYY and CDR2 EKD. CDR3 length: 17 residues. CDR3 nucleotides: TGTGCCTGTGACACCGTCTCTGGGGGATACGCGACCAATAAACTCATCTTT. Protein: CACDTVSGGYATNKLIF.

This clone occurred a few times. TCRdb has a much larger clone's protein, which differs at residue 14 from the translation of this DNA, likely because of a read error; what is shown is the protein translated from the DNA. The chain recombines TRDV2 with TRDJ1, with TRDD3 matching 8 bases. CDR1 is GEAIGNYY and CDR2 is EKD in the germline V gene. The CDR3 sequence is 15 residues long. CDR3 DNA sequence: TGTGCCTGTCATCCCCTCGTCGGGGATACCGATAAACTCACCTTT. This translates into CACHPLVGDTDKLTF.

There are a few counts of this clone. The chain has TRDV2 and TRDJ1; D may be TRDD3 (6 bases). Here the J gene came from matching the DNA to germline, since TCRdb omits it. There are 17 residues in the CDR3. The V gene lost 1 base and the J gene lost 0 bases, with 17 bases spanning the gap. Germline-derived CDR1 and CDR2 are GEAIGNYY and EKD. This CDR3 reads CACDTLRRGTDTDKLIF. The DNA of the CDR3 is TGTGCCTGTGACACTCTACGGCGGGGGACCGACACCGATAAACTCATCTTT.

This clone is labeled large. The chain links TRDV2 to TRDJ1; possible D gene TRDD3, 6 bases. The germline V gene encodes CDR1 GEAIGNYY and CDR2 EKD. Trimming pared 0 bases from V and 0 bases from J, leaving 10 bases between. The CDR3 has 15 amino acids. The CDR3 protein is CACDTVGINTDKLIF. The CDR3, as DNA: TGTGCCTGTGACACCGTTGGGATAAACACCGATAAACTCATCTTT.

By sample fraction, this clone is hyperexpanded. The sample carries other DNA sequences with the same CDR3. The CDR3 DNA reads as TGTGCCTGTGATGCTGTGAACACCGATAAACTCATCTTT. Its protein product is CACDAVNTDKLIF. The chain is built from TRDV2 and TRDJ1; D unresolved. This CDR3 is 13 amino acids long. Germline V lookup: CDR1 GEAIGNYY, CDR2 EKD. Trimming stripped 4 bases from V and 0 bases from J, with 8 bases between.

This clone was seen a few times. TCRdb assigns this DNA the protein of a much larger clone, which departs from its translation at residue 10; this likely reflects a read error, and the protein shown comes from translating the DNA. The V gene is TRDV2, the J gene TRDJ1, with D possibly matching TRDD3 (6 bases). The CDR3 spans 15 residues. Germline loops: CDR1 GEAIGNYY, CDR2 EKD. The germline V and J ends were trimmed by 6 bases and 3 bases, with 19 bases remaining between them. In DNA, the CDR3 is TGTGCCTGTCATCCCCTCGTCGGGGATGCCGATAAACTCATCTTT. It codes for CACHPLVGDADKLIF.

This clone was seen only a few times. The protein TCRdb lists belongs to a much larger clone and differs from this DNA's translation at residue 3, which points to a read error; the protein shown is made from the DNA. The genes are TRDV2 and TRDJ1; 9 bases line up with TRDD3. Germline V gene sequence: CDR1 GEAIGNYY, CDR2 EKD. The CDR3 spans 15 residues. The CDR3 loop is CARDPLGDHTDKLIF. The DNA of the CDR3 is TGTGCCCGTGACCCACTGGGGGACCACACCGATAAACTCATCTTT.

This clone appeared a few times. This chain joins TRDV2 and TRDJ1, with 7 bases that match TRDD3. The CDR3 is 17 residues long. V was pared by 1 base and J by 1 base, with 11 bases of the junction left unmatched. Germline CDR1 reads GEAIGNYY; CDR2 reads EKD. The CDR3 coding sequence is TGTGCCTGTGACACGCTAGGAGGATACGGGGGCACCGATAAACTCATCTTT. As protein: CACDTLGGYGGTDKLIF.

This clone was detected once. Given a much more abundant clone one base away, this may be a read error. The rearrangement uses TRDV2 and TRDJ1, with 11 bases identical to TRDD3. The J gene, absent from TCRdb, was called here by matching the DNA to germline. CDR1 is GEAIGNYY, CDR2 EKD, per germline. The CDR3 consists of 19 residues. Trimming removed 3 bases from V and 0 bases from J; junction bases left unmatched: 14. CDR3 nucleotides: TGTGCCTGTGACGCTAGTGGTGGGGGATACGCGTGGAACACCGATAAACTCATCTTT. This codes for CACDASGGGYAWNTDKLIF.

On this clone itself: This likely came from a read error, as a far larger clone is one base away. Different DNA sequences within this sample yield the same CDR3. J is TRDJ1 and V is TRDV2, with TRDD3 matching 9 bases. CDR1 is GEAIGNYY and CDR2 is EKD in the germline V gene. The CDR3 runs 16 residues. The DNA for the CDR3 is TGTGCCTGTGACGACTTAACTGGGGGACACACTGATAAACTCATCTTT. Amino acid sequence: CACDDLTGGHTDKLIF.

This clone turned up a few times. TCRdb's listed protein matches a much larger clone and diverges from this DNA's translation at residue 3, likely through a read error; the protein shown comes from the DNA. The genes are TRDV1 and TRDJ1; TRDD3 might be the D (8 bases). The CDR3 consists of 22 residues. The germline CDR1 and CDR2 sequences are TSWWSYY and QGS. The CDR3 region is CAPGEPYFLTGGYGGYTDKLIF. In DNA, the CDR3 is TGTGCTCCTGGGGAACCCTACTTCCTAACCGGGGGATATGGAGGTTACACCGATAAACTCATCTTT.

This clone was seen a handful of times. The protein TCRdb gives is from a much larger clone and does not agree with this DNA's translation at residue 9, likely a read error; the protein shown here comes from the DNA. The rearrangement uses TRDV1 and TRDJ1; TRDD3 matches 8 bases. CDR1 is TSWWSYY, CDR2 QGS, per germline. V was pared by 5 bases and J by 1 base, with 12 bases of the junction left unmatched. The CDR3 is 17 amino acids. CDR3 coding DNA: TGTGCTCTTGGGAACCATGGGGGATGCGGCGGCACCGATAAACTCATCTTT. It codes for CALGNHGGCGGTDKLIF.

This clone showed up just a few times. The V call is TRDV2, the J call TRDJ1; no definite D call. V lost 1 base and J lost 0, with 17 bases in between. This CDR3 region has 17 residues. CDR1 is GEAIGNYY, CDR2 EKD, per germline. The CDR3 sequence: CACDTLLGREYTDKLIF. The CDR3 DNA sequence: TGTGCCTGTGACACTCTACTCGGGCGGGAGTACACCGATAAACTCATCTTT.

By frequency in the sample, this clone is large. A read error is the likely source, as a far larger clone sits one nucleotide away. Other nucleotide sequences in the sample specify the same CDR3. The CDR3 DNA follows: TGTGCTCTTGGGGAGCCCTACTTCCTAACCGGGGGATATGGAGGTTACACCGATAAACTCATCTTT. The encoded protein is CALGEPYFLTGGYGGYTDKLIF. The genes are TRDV1 and TRDJ1; D perhaps matches TRDD3 (8 bases). Looked up from germline, CDR1 is TSWWSYY and CDR2 is QGS. CDR3 length: 22 residues. Trimming pared 3 bases from V and 0 bases from J, leaving 32 bases between.

By sample share, this clone is large. CDR3 DNA sequence: TGTGCCTGTGACACCGGCGGTACTGGGGGTCTAAGCTCCTGGGACACCCGACAGATGTTTTTC. Protein sequence: CACDTGGTGGLSSWDTRQMFF. The chain combines TRDV2 with TRDJ3; 8 nucleotides agree with TRDD3. As TCRdb names no J gene, one was assigned here on the basis of a DNA match to germline. The V and J ends lost 0 bases and 0 bases, in that order; junction bases with no gene match: 12. The CDR3 runs to 21 residues. Germline V lookup: CDR1 GEAIGNYY, CDR2 EKD.

Note on this clone: Translating this DNA gives a protein that differs at residue 9 from the TCRdb one, which belongs to a much larger clone; a read error is likely, and the protein shown is this translation. The gene calls are TRDV2 and TRDJ1; D is possibly TRDD3 (5 bases). From germline, CDR1 is GEAIGNYY and CDR2 EKD. This CDR3 contains 17 residues. V gave up 3 bases and J gave up 0 bases, with 19 bases separating them. CDR3 loop: CACDPVSGKGDTDKLIF. The CDR3 DNA sequence: TGTGCCTGTGACCCTGTGTCTGGGAAAGGCGACACCGATAAACTCATCTTT.

Comment on this clone: This sample also contains other DNA sequences that code for the same CDR3. The chain combines TRDV2 with TRDJ1; 11 bases agree with TRDD3. The CDR3 sequence is 21 residues long. Germline V gives CDR1 GEAIGNYY, CDR2 EKD. Trimming at V came to 0 bases and at J to 0 bases, leaving 17 bases not matched to a gene. CDR3 protein: CACDTVKTGGYGPQYTDKLIF. The CDR3 coding sequence is TGTGCCTGTGACACCGTGAAAACTGGGGGATATGGCCCTCAGTACACCGATAAACTCATCTTT.